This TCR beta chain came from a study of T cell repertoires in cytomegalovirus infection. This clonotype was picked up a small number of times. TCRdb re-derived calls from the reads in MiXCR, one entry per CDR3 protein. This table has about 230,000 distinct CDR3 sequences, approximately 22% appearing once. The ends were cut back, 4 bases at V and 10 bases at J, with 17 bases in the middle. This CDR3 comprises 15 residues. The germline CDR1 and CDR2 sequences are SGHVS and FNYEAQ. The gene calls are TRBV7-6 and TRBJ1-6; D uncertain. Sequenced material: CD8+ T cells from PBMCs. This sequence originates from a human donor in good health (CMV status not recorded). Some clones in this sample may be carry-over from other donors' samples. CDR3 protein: CASSSYAGPESPLHF. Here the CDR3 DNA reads TGTGCCAGCAGCTCATACGCCGGGCCTGAATCACCCCTCCACTTT.